These T cell receptor beta chains were read from a single sample in a study of blood T cells in healthy people across ages. TCRdb analysed the 5' RACE reads with MiXCR anew, one entry per CDR3 protein. The table records about 1.8 million distinct CDR3 sequences, about 49% of them present only once. The sequenced material came from blood. The source of these receptors is a woman between 40 and 50 years old in good health. Both conserved end residues are part of each CDR3. A D gene is named only where the DNA matches it firmly. Part of the rows lack a size; the others show once, few, many or a class for expanded clones.

V gene	clone size	D gene	J gene	CDR3 DNA	CDR3 protein
TRBV20-1	-	-	TRBJ1-5	TGCAGTGCTAGAGATAAACAGGGCAATCAGCCCCAGCATTTT	CSARDKQGNQPQHF
TRBV12-3/TRBV12-4	-	TRBD1	TRBJ1-2	TGTGCCAGCAGTAATACAGGGGAGGGTAACTATGGCTACACCTTC	CASSNTGEGNYGYTF
TRBV4-1	few	-	TRBJ2-6	TGCGCCAGCAGCCAAAGGAGAGGCCTAATGGACGGGGCCAACGTCCTGACTTTC	CASSQRRGLMDGANVLTF
TRBV2	few	-	TRBJ2-7	TGTGCCAGCAGCATTCTAGAAGGATACGAGCAGTACTTC	CASSILEGYEQYF
TRBV4-1	-	-	TRBJ2-6	TGCGCCAGCAGCCAAGCTAGACTGACATCTGGGGCCAACGTCCCGACTTTC	CASSQARLTSGANVPTF
TRBV7-2	-	TRBD2	TRBJ2-7	TGTGCCAGCAGCTCCTATAGCGGGGGGGCAGGCAATGAGCAGTACTTC	CASSSYSGGAGNEQYF
TRBV4-3	-	TRBD1	TRBJ1-5	TGCGCCAGCAGCCAAGACGCTAGGGGGCGAGGCGGCAATCAGCCCCAGCATTTT	CASSQDARGRGGNQPQHF
TRBV7-8	-	-	TRBJ2-3	TGTGCCAGCAGCCCCCAGGAGAGCACAGATACGCAGTATTTT	CASSPQESTDTQYF
TRBV24-1	-	-	TRBJ1-2	TGTGCCACCAGTGACGGGGCCGGCTACACCTTC	CATSDGAGYTF
TRBV7-8	-	-	TRBJ2-2	TGTGCCAGCAGCTTTTTGGGTACCGGGGAGCTGTTTTTT	CASSFLGTGELFF
TRBV5-1	many	-	TRBJ2-7	TGCGCCAGCAGCTACGGACAGGAGCAGTACTTC	CASSYGQEQYF
TRBV5-4	-	-	TRBJ2-6	TGTGCCAGCAGCTTGGCGACATTATTCTCTGGGGCCAACGTCCTGACTTTC	CASSLATLFSGANVLTF
TRBV5-5	-	-	TRBJ2-1	TGCGCCAGCAGCCCTGGACCCAGGGAGTTCTTC	CASSPGPREFF
TRBV7-2	-	-	TRBJ2-7	TGTGCCAGCAGCTTAGGGCCTTCCCCCTCCTACGAGCAGTACTTC	CASSLGPSPSYEQYF
TRBV18	-	-	TRBJ2-4	TGTGCCAGCTCACCGGGGTTGTTCAAAAACATTCAGTACTTC	CASSPGLFKNIQYF
TRBV6-2/TRBV6-3	-	-	TRBJ2-7	TGTGCCAGCCAGAGGGACCCGGGGCTCTACGAGCAGTACTTC	CASQRDPGLYEQYF
TRBV6-2/TRBV6-3	few	TRBD2	TRBJ2-5	TGTGCCAGCAGTTACTCTACTGCTAGCGGGGTGGAGACCCAGTACTTC	CASSYSTASGVETQYF
TRBV20-1	-	TRBD1	TRBJ1-5	TGCAGTGCTGGCAGTTGGACAGGGGGAGGCCAATATAGCAATCAGCCCCAGCATTTT	CSAGSWTGGGQYSNQPQHF
TRBV6-5	-	-	TRBJ2-1	TGTGCCAGCAGGCAAGACTGGAACAATGAGCAGTTCTTC	CASRQDWNNEQFF
TRBV20-1	-	-	TRBJ2-1	TGCAGTGCTAGAGATGGGGAGAGGTCCCCTAGATACAATGAGCAGTTCTTC	CSARDGERSPRYNEQFF
TRBV7-2	few	-	TRBJ2-5	TGTGCCAGCAGCTTAGGCTGGGGGACTGGAGGTTTAGAGACCCAGTACTTC	CASSLGWGTGGLETQYF
TRBV10-3	-	TRBD2	TRBJ2-5	TGTGCCATCAGGTCTAGCGGGGGTATTAAGACCCAGTACTTC	CAIRSSGGIKTQYF
TRBV25-1	-	-	TRBJ2-7	TGTGCCAGCAGTGAATATCGAGGGGACGAGCAGTACTTC	CASSEYRGDEQYF
TRBV5-1	few	-	TRBJ2-5	TGCGCCAGCAGCCCTGAGTTTAGCCAAGAGACCCAGTACTTC	CASSPEFSQETQYF
TRBV5-1	few	TRBD1	TRBJ2-6	TGCGCCATCCCAGAGGGACAGGGGGCATCTGGGGCCAACGTCCTGACTTTC	CAIPEGQGASGANVLTF
TRBV3-1	-	-	TRBJ2-1	TGTGCCAGCAGCCACACGGGGGCAAGTGAGCAGTTCTTC	CASSHTGASEQFF
TRBV5-5	-	-	TRBJ2-1	TGTGCCAGCAGCTTGTGGGCTAGCCATGAGCAGTTCTTC	CASSLWASHEQFF
TRBV10-1	-	TRBD1	TRBJ1-4	TGCGCCAGCGGGACAGGGGAAAAACTGTTTTTT	CASGTGEKLFF
TRBV27	-	-	TRBJ2-3	TGTGCCAGCAGTTTGGTGCGGTATAGCACAGATACGCAGTATTTT	CASSLVRYSTDTQYF
TRBV20-1	-	-	TRBJ2-1	TGCAGTGCTAGTAGTGAGGGGGCCTACAATGAGCAGTTCTTC	CSASSEGAYNEQFF
TRBV2	few	TRBD1	TRBJ2-1	TGTGCCACCGTAGGACAGGGCTACAATGAGCAGTTCTTC	CATVGQGYNEQFF
TRBV9	few	TRBD1	TRBJ2-7	TGTGCCAGCAGCGCCGCAGCAGGGGGACCCTACGAGCAGTACTTC	CASSAAAGGPYEQYF
TRBV5-1	few	-	TRBJ2-3	TGCGCCAGCAGCAATCAGGGGAAGTCCACAGATACGCAGTATTTT	CASSNQGKSTDTQYF
TRBV28	-	-	TRBJ2-3	TGTGCCAGCAGTCCCATCACTAGAATCTACCAAGATACGCAGTATTTT	CASSPITRIYQDTQYF
TRBV20-1	-	TRBD1	TRBJ2-6	TGCAGTGCTAGAGATCCTAGGACAGGACACAACTCTGGGGCCAACGTCCTGACTTTC	CSARDPRTGHNSGANVLTF
TRBV2	few	TRBD2	TRBJ2-7	TGTGCCAGCAGACCCCCGGGACTAGCGGTCATAGACGAGCAGTACTTC	CASRPPGLAVIDEQYF
TRBV25-1	-	-	TRBJ1-4	TGTGCCACGGAGAATGAAAAACTGTTTTTT	CATENEKLFF
TRBV6-5	-	-	TRBJ2-3	TGTGCCAGCAAATCCGCCGCAGATACGCAGTATTTT	CASKSAADTQYF
TRBV3-1	-	-	TRBJ1-2	TGTGCCAGCAGCCAAGGAAGGGTACCCCTCGGCTACACCTTC	CASSQGRVPLGYTF
TRBV6-6	-	-	TRBJ2-1	TGTGCCAGCAGTTACGGTGAGCAGTTCTTC	CASSYGEQFF
TRBV24-1	-	TRBD2	TRBJ2-1	TGTGCCACCAGTGATCAAACTAGCGGGGTCTACAATGAGCAGTTCTTC	CATSDQTSGVYNEQFF
TRBV21-1	-	-	TRBJ2-1	TGTGCCAGCAGCAAAGGGCCGGGGAGGAAAAATGAGCAGTTCTTC	CASSKGPGRKNEQFF
TRBV10-3	-	TRBD2	TRBJ2-3	TGTGCCACCCAAGGCTCTAGCGGGGGGGCCCAAGATACGCAGTATTTT	CATQGSSGGAQDTQYF
TRBV6-6	-	TRBD2	TRBJ2-7	TGTGCCAGCAGATCTGGGGGGGGGTCCTCCTACGAGCAGTACTTC	CASRSGGGSSYEQYF
TRBV7-2	-	-	TRBJ2-3	TGTGCCAGCAGCCCCCGGAGTGGGAACACAGATACGCAGTATTTT	CASSPRSGNTDTQYF
TRBV7-2	-	TRBD1	TRBJ2-1	TGTGCCAGCAGCTTACGTTTAGGGACAGGGGTGAATGAGCAGTTCTTC	CASSLRLGTGVNEQFF
TRBV12-3/TRBV12-4	-	-	TRBJ1-2	TGTGCCAGCAGTCACGCTCTTAACTATGGCTACACCTTC	CASSHALNYGYTF
TRBV13	-	-	TRBJ2-1	TGTGCCAGCAGCTTAGGCAATCTTGAGCAGTTCTTC	CASSLGNLEQFF
TRBV20-1	-	TRBD1	TRBJ2-4	TGCAGTGCTAGATTTTCGGCAGGGGGAAACATTCAGTACTTC	CSARFSAGGNIQYF
TRBV4-3	few	-	TRBJ1-2	TGCGCCAGCAGCCAAGAAGGGCAATTGAACTATGGCTACACCTTC	CASSQEGQLNYGYTF
TRBV24-1	few	-	TRBJ2-5	TGTGCCACCAGTGAGACCGGACAGAAAGAGACCCAGTACTTC	CATSETGQKETQYF
TRBV6-6	-	TRBD1	TRBJ1-4	TGTGCCAGCAGGGGACAGGGAACCGACTATGAAAAACTGTTTTTT	CASRGQGTDYEKLFF
TRBV12-3/TRBV12-4	-	TRBD2	TRBJ2-1	TGTGCCAGCAGTTTATTAGGGGCCGGGCGGGGGGCCCGATTGAACAATGAGCAGTTCTTC	CASSLLGAGRGARLNNEQFF